Below, 9 T cell receptor beta chains from the same sample are listed, as sequenced in a study of identical twins. TCRdb redid the calling of the 5' RACE reads with MiXCR, one entry per CDR3 protein. Altogether 420,000 or so distinct CDR3 sequences are present, roughly 20% being singletons, with the ten largest covering around 10%. Input material: naive T cells sorted from blood. Source of these receptors: a man between 45 and 60 years old in good health.

This clonotype was picked up a small number of times. The chain couples TRBV6-2 or TRBV6-3 to TRBJ2-7; no definite D call. The CDR3 is made up of 15 amino acids. Germline CDR1 MNHEY, CDR2 SVGEGT. Trimming removed 6 bases from V and 0 bases from J, with 15 bases in between. The CDR3 DNA is TGTGCCAGCAGGAGACCGGCCTCGACCTCCTACGAGCAGTACTTC. This gives the protein CASRRPASTSYEQYF.

This sequence joins TRBV20-1 and TRBJ2-7; D ambiguous. Trimming removed 0 bases at V and 5 bases at J, with 14 bases between. The CDR3 has 14 residues. From germline, CDR1 is DFQATT and CDR2 SNEGSKA (reference sequence). The CDR3 reads CSARDWPAGDEQYF. CDR3 DNA sequence: TGCAGTGCTAGAGATTGGCCAGCAGGCGACGAGCAGTACTTC.

The CDR3 region has the DNA TGTGCCATCAGAACCAGGGACAGGGGTGTGGACGAGCAGTACTTC. Its protein is CAIRTRDRGVDEQYF. The chain is built from TRBV10-3 and TRBJ2-7; 10 nucleotides line up with TRBD1. The CDR3 is made up of 15 amino acids. V dropped 6 bases and J dropped 5; count of bases not matched to a gene: 10. Looked up from germline, CDR1 is ENHRY and CDR2 is SYGVKD.

This clonotype was picked up many times. This chain uses TRBV5-1 with TRBJ2-6; D gene ambiguous. Looked up from germline, CDR1 is SGHRS and CDR2 is YFSETQ. V lost 4 bases and J lost 0, with 8 bases in between. The CDR3 contains 15 residues. The CDR3 here is CASSLVGSGANVLTF. The CDR3 DNA is TGCGCCAGCAGCCTAGTCGGCTCTGGGGCCAACGTCCTGACTTTC. The full variable domain, in which reference TRBV5-1 and TRBJ2-6 provide the parts outside the CDR3, is KAGVTQTPRYLIKTRGQQVTLSCSPISGHRSVSWYQQTPGQGLQFLFEYFSETQRNKGNFPGRFSGRQFSNSRSEMNVSTLELGDSALYLCASSLVGSGANVLTFGAGSRLTVL.

As to this clonotype: A junction end diverges from the germline sequence, so it may reflect a read error. J is TRBJ2-7 and V is TRBV20-1; weak D call: TRBD2 (7 bases). Germline CDR1 DFQATT, CDR2 SNEGSKA (reference sequence). The CDR3 is made up of 13 amino acids. CDR3 sequence (DNA): TGCAGTGCGTTGGGGGGGGCCCCCTACGGGCAGTACTTC. It encodes CSALGGAPYGQYF.

This chain uses TRBV12-3 or TRBV12-4 with TRBJ1-1; D uncertain. V was clipped by 0 bases and J by 5 bases, with 16 bases between them. This CDR3 comprises 16 residues. In nucleotides, the CDR3 is TGTGCCAGCAGTTTAGCCCCGGGGAAGGGAAGGACTGAAGCTTTCTTT. It yields the protein CASSLAPGKGRTEAFF.

J is TRBJ2-1 and V is TRBV10-3, with D maybe TRBD2 (6 bases). V lost 8 bases to trimming and J lost 4 bases, with 9 bases between them. Germline CDR1 and CDR2: ENHRY and SYGVKD. This CDR3 has 12 residues. The CDR3 is CAIEGLYNEQFF. In DNA, the CDR3 is TGTGCCATCGAGGGACTTTACAATGAGCAGTTCTTC.

This clonotype has ten or more counts. This chain uses TRBV6-2 or TRBV6-3 with TRBJ2-1; D unclear. V lost 0 bases to trimming and J lost 2 bases, with 11 bases between them. CDR3 length: 16 residues. From germline, CDR1 is MNHEY and CDR2 SVGEGT. CDR3 residues: CASSYSRGRAYNEQFF. Written as DNA, the CDR3 is TGTGCCAGCAGTTACTCGCGAGGAAGGGCCTACAATGAGCAGTTCTTC.

This chain links TRBV5-1 with TRBJ1-2; 8 bases match TRBD1. This CDR3 spans 14 amino acids. CDR1 is SGHRS, CDR2 YFSETQ, per germline. The V segment lost 4 bases and the J segment 8 bases; nucleotides outside the gene matches: 10. The CDR3 bases are TGCGCCAGCAGCACAGCGACAGGGGATGGAGGCTACACCTTC. Translating gives CASSTATGDGGYTF.